These 7 T cell receptor beta chains came from one sample sequenced in a study of cytomegalovirus exposure and HLA in healthy donors. The primer mix had 60 Vbeta and 13 Jbeta primers. Sequencing was performed with immunoSEQ multiplex PCR; in TCRdb, only in-frame clones are kept and a portion is missing. The sample yields 180,000 or so clones, approximately 84% seen once. Sample: PBMCs. Source of these receptors: a girl aged 10 to 17 in good health and CMV-seropositive.

This clone was observed a few times. The chain has TRBV6-5 and TRBJ1-1, with a weak D call TRBD1 (6 bases). V was pared by 6 bases and J by 3 bases, with 14 bases between. Germline CDR1 MNHEY, CDR2 SVGAGI. The CDR3 runs 14 residues. CDR3 loop: CASSRGRGDTEAFF. The CDR3 coding sequence is TGTGCCAGCAGCAGGGGACGGGGGGACACTGAAGCTTTCTTT.

The CDR3 here is CAISAATGTPNTGELFF. The CDR3 nucleotides are TGTGCCATCAGTGCCGCGACAGGGACTCCGAACACCGGGGAGCTGTTTTTT. The V call is TRBV10-3, the J call TRBJ2-2; D may be TRBD1 (7 bases). The germline V gene has CDR1 ENHRY and CDR2 SYGVKD. Trimming took off 4 bases at V and 0 bases at J, with 15 bases between the two ends. The CDR3 loop spans 17 amino acids.

The chain carries TRBV30 and TRBJ1-2; TRBD1 matches 7 bases. CDR3 length: 13 residues. Trimming took 0 bases from V and 4 from J; bases not matched to a gene: 2. CDR1 and CDR2 (germline): GTSNPN, SVGIG (reference sequence). The CDR3 loop reads CAWSVGTVYGYTF. Written as DNA, the CDR3 is TGTGCCTGGAGTGTAGGGACAGTCTATGGCTACACCTTC.

The chain has TRBV6-1 and TRBJ2-1; 13 bases line up with TRBD2. The V gene end was trimmed by 5 bases and the J gene end by 9 bases; junction bases not matched to a gene: 7. This CDR3 has 15 amino acids. Per the germline V gene, CDR1 is MNHNS and CDR2 is SASEGT. The DNA for the CDR3 is TGTGCCAGCAGTAGTGGACTAGCGGGAGTAGGTGAGCAGTTCTTC. Amino acid sequence: CASSSGLAGVGEQFF.

V usage is TRBV10-3 and J usage is TRBJ2-1, with TRBD2 identical over 10 bases. With 5 bases clipped from V and 9 bases from J, the junction kept 13 bases outside the gene matches. The V gene's germline CDR1 is ENHRY and CDR2 SYGVKD. This CDR3 has 16 amino acids. For the CDR3, the DNA is TGTGCCATCAGTACCTCTAGCGGGAGAAATCACGGTGAGCAGTTCTTC. It yields the protein CAISTSSGRNHGEQFF.

J is TRBJ1-2 and V is TRBV29-1; D gene uncertain. The CDR3 has 12 amino acids. V was clipped by 5 bases and J by 2 bases, with 9 bases between them. Germline V gene data show CDR1 as SQVTM and CDR2 as ANQGSEA. The CDR3 loop is CSVPLGNYGYTF. The DNA of the CDR3 is TGCAGCGTTCCTTTGGGCAACTATGGCTACACCTTC.

This clone was recorded only once. V is TRBV30 and J is TRBJ1-2; D perhaps matches TRBD1 (6 bases). The germline V and J ends were trimmed by 3 bases and 3 bases, with 11 bases remaining between them. The germline V gene has CDR1 GTSNPN and CDR2 SVGIG (reference sequence). The CDR3 sequence is 13 residues long. The CDR3 coding sequence is TGTGCCTGGAGCCCGGGACACTACTATGGCTACACCTTC. Protein sequence: CAWSPGHYYGYTF. The whole variable domain, remainder taken from reference TRBV30 and TRBJ1-2, is SQTIHQWPATLVQPVGSPLSLECTVEGTSNPNLYWYRQAAGRGLQLLFYSVGIGQISSEVPQNLSASRPQDRQFILSSKKLLLSDSGFYLCAWSPGHYYGYTFGSGTRLTVV.